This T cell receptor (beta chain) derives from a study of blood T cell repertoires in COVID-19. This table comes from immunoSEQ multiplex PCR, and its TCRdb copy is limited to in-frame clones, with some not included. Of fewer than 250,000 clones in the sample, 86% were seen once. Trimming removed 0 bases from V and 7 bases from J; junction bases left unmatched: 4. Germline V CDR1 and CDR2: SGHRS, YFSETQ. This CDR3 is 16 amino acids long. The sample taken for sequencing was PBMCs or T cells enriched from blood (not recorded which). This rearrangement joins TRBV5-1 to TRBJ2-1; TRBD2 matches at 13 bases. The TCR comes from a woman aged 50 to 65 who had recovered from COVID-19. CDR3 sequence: CASSLGLAGGPNEQFF. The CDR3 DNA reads TGCGCCAGCAGCTTGGGACTAGCGGGGGGTCCTAATGAGCAGTTCTTC.